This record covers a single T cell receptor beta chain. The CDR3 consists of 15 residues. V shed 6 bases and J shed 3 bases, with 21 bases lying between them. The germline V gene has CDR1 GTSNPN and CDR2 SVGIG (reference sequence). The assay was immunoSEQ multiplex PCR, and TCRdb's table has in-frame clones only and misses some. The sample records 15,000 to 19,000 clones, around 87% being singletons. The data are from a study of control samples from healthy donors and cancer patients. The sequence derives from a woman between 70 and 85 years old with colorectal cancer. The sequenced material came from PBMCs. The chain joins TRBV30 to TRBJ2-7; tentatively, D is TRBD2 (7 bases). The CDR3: CACTSRVGGGYEQYF. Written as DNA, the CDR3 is TGTGCCTGCACCTCCCGGGTAGGGGGGGGCTACGAGCAGTACTTC.